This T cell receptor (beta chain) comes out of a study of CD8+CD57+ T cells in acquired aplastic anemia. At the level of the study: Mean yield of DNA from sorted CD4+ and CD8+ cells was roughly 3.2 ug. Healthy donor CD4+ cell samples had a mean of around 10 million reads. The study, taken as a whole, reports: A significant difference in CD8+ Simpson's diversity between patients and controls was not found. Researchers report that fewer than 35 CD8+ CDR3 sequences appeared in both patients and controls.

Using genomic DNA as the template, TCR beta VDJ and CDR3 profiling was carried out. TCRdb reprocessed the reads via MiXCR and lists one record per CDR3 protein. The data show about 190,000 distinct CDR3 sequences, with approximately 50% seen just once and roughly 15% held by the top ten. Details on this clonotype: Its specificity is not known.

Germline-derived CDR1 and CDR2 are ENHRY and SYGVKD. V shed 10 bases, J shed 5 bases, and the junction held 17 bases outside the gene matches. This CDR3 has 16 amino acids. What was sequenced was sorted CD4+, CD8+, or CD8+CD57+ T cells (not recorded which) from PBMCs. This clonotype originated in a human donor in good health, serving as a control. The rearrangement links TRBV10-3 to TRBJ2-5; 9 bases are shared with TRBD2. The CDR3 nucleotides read TGTGCCAGCAGGGGGGTGGGCGGGGGGGGTGGGGAGACCCAGTACTTC. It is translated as CASRGVGGGGGETQYF.